Only one count was recorded for the clone carrying this T cell receptor beta chain. The antigen remains undetermined. The CDR3 length is 15 residues. Germline loops: CDR1 MNHEY, CDR2 SVGAGI. J gave up 3 bases and V 8 bases, and 10 bases lay outside the gene matches. The data are from a study of cytomegalovirus exposure and HLA in healthy donors. Regarding the study as a whole: A few chains linked to CMV were shown in vitro to be specific for CMV antigens. That first-cohort TCR clusters tended to co-occur in the 95 to 150 validation repertoires was found in a later analysis.

Only in-frame clones appear in the TCRdb table, and some are missing; sequencing was by immunoSEQ multiplex PCR. Here the sample spans about 200,000 clones, around 84% being singletons. The sequence was obtained from a woman aged 25 to 39 in good health and CMV-seropositive. Specimen: PBMCs. The V call is TRBV6-5, the J call TRBJ2-3, with 8 positions matching TRBD2. The CDR3 reads CASSIRAGATDTQYF. CDR3 in DNA: TGTGCCAGCTCGATTAGAGCGGGAGCTACAGATACGCAGTATTTT.